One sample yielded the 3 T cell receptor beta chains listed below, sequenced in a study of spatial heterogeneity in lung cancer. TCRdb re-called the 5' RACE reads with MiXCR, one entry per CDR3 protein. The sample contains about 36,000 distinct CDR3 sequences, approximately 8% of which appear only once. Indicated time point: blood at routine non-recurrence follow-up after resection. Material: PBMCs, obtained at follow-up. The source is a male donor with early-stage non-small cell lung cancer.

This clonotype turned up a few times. CDR3 residues: CASSGRGRVAQHF. The CDR3 nucleotides read TGTGCCAGCAGCGGGAGGGGCAGGGTAGCCCAGCATTTT. The chain links TRBV7-9 to TRBJ1-5; a possible D gene is TRBD1 (5 bases). Between the trimmed V and J ends, which lost 5 bases and 11 bases, there was a span of 16 bases. There are 13 residues in the CDR3. CDR1 SEHNR and CDR2 FQNEAQ come from the germline V gene (reference sequence).

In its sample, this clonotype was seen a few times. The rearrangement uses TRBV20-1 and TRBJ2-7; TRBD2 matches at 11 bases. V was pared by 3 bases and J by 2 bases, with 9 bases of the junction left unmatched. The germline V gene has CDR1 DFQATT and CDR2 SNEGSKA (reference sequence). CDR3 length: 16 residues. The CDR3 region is CSASSTSGGLPYEQYF. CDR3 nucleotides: TGCAGTGCTAGTAGCACTAGCGGGGGCTTACCCTACGAGCAGTACTTC.

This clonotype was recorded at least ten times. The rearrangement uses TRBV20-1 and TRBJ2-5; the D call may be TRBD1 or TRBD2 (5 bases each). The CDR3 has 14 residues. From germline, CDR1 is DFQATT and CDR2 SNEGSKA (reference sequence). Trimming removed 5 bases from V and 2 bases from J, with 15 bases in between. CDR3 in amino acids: CSAVRDPEQETQYF. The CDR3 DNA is TGCAGTGCTGTCCGGGACCCGGAGCAAGAGACCCAGTACTTC.